This TCR beta chain was obtained from a study of blood T cells in healthy people across ages. The use of a sample-barcoded 5' primer and a J-beta primer mix characterized a second PCR of roughly 6 to 11 cycles. TCRdb used MiXCR to reprocess the 5' RACE reads, holding one entry per CDR3 protein. The sample contains about a million distinct CDR3 sequences, roughly two fifths of which appear only once. The V segment lost 2 bases and the J segment 0 bases; nucleotides outside the gene matches: 3. The CDR3 contains 16 residues. The V gene's germline CDR1 is ENHRY and CDR2 SYGVKD. This rearrangement joins TRBV10-3 to TRBJ2-2; 7 bases agree with TRBD1. The sequence was collected from a man younger than 35 in good health. The sample comprised blood. The CDR3 loop is CAISEPTGANTGELFF. In DNA, the CDR3 is TGTGCCATCAGTGAGCCAACAGGGGCGAACACCGGGGAGCTGTTTTTT.